This T cell receptor (beta chain) came from a study of long-term antiretroviral therapy in people with HIV. The study's findings and limits: Repertoire dominance by clones expanded before ART was seen at all time points. Post-ART diversity increased but stayed below transplant donor controls. ART adherence was not documented, and neither viral resistance nor therapy changes had any data.

Comments on this clone: What it recognizes is unknown.

The CDR3 is made up of 13 amino acids. CDR1 and CDR2 from the germline V gene are LNHDA and SQIVND (reference sequence). Trimming shortened V by 3 bases and J by 1 base, and 6 bases separated the two germline ends. Survey-level immunoSEQ v3.0 assays were run. The data were produced by immunoSEQ multiplex PCR, yet TCRdb's version contains in-frame clones alone and is incomplete. The sample has some 24,000 clones; roughly 80% are singletons. The sequence derives from a man in his thirties or forties with HIV. The sample in question was unsorted PBMCs, obtained 0.7 years before starting antiretroviral therapy. The rearrangement links TRBV19 to TRBJ1-1; D is unresolved. As DNA, the CDR3 is TGTGCCAGTAGTATTATGAGGAACACTGAAGCTTTCTTT. This codes for CASSIMRNTEAFF.